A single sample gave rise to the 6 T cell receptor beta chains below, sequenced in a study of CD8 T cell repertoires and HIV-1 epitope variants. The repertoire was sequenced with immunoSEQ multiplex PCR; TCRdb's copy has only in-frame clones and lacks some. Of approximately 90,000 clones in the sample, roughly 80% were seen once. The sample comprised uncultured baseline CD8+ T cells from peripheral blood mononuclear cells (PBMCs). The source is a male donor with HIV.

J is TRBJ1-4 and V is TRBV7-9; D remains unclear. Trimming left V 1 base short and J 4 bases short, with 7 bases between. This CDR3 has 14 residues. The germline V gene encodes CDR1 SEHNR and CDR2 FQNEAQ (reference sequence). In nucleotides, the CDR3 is TGTGCCAGCAGCTTAGGGACGGGTAATGAAAAACTGTTTTTT. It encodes CASSLGTGNEKLFF.

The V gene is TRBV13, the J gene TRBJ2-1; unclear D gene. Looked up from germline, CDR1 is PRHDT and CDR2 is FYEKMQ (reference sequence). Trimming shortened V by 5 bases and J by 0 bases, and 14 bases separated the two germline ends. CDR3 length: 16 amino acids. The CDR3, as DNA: TGTGCCAGCAGCCAAGAGGATGATAGCTCCTACAATGAGCAGTTCTTC. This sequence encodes CASSQEDDSSYNEQFF.

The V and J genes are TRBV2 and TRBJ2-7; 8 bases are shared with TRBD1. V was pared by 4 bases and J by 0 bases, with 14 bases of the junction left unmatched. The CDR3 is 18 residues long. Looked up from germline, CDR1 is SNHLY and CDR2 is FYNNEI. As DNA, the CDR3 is TGTGCCAGCAGTGTTCCCGACCGGGGACAGGCTACCTCCTACGAGCAGTACTTC. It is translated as CASSVPDRGQATSYEQYF.

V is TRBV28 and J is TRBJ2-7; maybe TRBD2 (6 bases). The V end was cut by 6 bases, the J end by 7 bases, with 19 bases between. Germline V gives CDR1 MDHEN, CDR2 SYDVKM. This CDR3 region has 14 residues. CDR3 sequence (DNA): TGTGCCAGCAGCCCCGGGACTCCTAGGAGGGAGCAGTACTTC. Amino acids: CASSPGTPRREQYF.

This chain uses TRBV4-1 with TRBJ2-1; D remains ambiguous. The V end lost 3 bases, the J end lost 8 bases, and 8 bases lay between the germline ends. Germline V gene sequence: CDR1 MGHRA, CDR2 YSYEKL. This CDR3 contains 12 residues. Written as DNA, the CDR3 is TGCGCCAGCAGCCAGGTTTCCCATGAGCAGTTCTTC. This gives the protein CASSQVSHEQFF.

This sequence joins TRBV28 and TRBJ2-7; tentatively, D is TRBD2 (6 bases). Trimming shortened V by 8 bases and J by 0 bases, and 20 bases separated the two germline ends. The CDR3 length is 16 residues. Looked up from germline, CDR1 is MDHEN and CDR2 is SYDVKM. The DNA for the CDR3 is TGTGCCAGCTCCTACGCGGGACCCCCGCCCTCCTACGAGCAGTACTTC. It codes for CASSYAGPPPSYEQYF. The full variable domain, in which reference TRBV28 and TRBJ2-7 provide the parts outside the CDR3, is DVKVTQSSRYLVKRTGEKVFLECVQDMDHENMFWYRQDPGLGLRLIYFSYDVKMKEKGDIPEGYSVSREKKERFSLILESASTNQTSMYLCASSYAGPPPSYEQYFGPGTRLTVT.